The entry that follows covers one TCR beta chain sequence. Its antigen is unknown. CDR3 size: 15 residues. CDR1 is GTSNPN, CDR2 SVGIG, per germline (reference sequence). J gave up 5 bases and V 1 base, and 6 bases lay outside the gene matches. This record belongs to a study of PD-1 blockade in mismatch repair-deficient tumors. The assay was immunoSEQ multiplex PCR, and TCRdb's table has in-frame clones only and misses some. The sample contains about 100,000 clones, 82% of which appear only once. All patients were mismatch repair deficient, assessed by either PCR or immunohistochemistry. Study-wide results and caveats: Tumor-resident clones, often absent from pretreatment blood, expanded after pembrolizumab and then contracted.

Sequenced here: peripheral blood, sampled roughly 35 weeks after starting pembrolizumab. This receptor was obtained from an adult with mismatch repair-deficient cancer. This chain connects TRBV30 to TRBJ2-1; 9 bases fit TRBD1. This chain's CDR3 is CAWSAHRGLDNEQFF. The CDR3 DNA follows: TGTGCCTGGAGTGCCCACAGGGGGCTGGACAATGAGCAGTTCTTC.